The rows below give T cell receptor beta chains drawn from one sample of a study of graft-versus-host responses after intestinal transplantation. Profiling relied on immunoSEQ multiplex PCR, and the TCRdb table lists in-frame clones only, not all of them. The table has 90,000 to 95,000 clones, 80% to 95% seen once. The antigens of these receptors remain unknown. The sample here was unstimulated CD8+ T cells sorted from spleen or lymph node cells, taken before intestinal transplant. These receptors were obtained from a human donor who received an intestinal transplant. The CDR3 runs from the conserved cysteine through the conserved F or W. A D gene is named only where the DNA matches it firmly. Size tells how often a clone was seen (once, few, many) or the class of an expanded clone, and some rows leave it out.

j_call d_call clone_size v_call cdr3_nt cdr3_aa
TRBJ2-1 TRBD2 - TRBV27 TGTGCCAGCAGTTTTGGGCTAGCGGGAGTCGATGAGCAGTTCTTC CASSFGLAGVDEQFF
TRBJ1-1 - - TRBV19 TGTGCCAGTAGTATGTCACGGGGGGGGTACACTGAAGCTTTCTTT CASSMSRGGYTEAFF
TRBJ2-7 TRBD2 - TRBV7-2 TGTGCCAGCAGCTTAGGGGGGAGGGTCGAGCAGTACTTC CASSLGGRVEQYF
TRBJ2-7 - - TRBV19 TGTGCCAGTAGTACAGGGGCAACGGAGAACGAGCAGTACTTC CASSTGATENEQYF
TRBJ1-2 TRBD1 - TRBV9 TGTGCCAGCAGCTCAGGGGGGCATGGCTACACCTTC CASSSGGHGYTF
TRBJ2-7 TRBD2 - TRBV9 TGTGCCAGCAGCGTAGTCCAGCGGGGGGCCGATGAGCAGTACTTC CASSVVQRGADEQYF
TRBJ2-7 - - TRBV27 TGTGCCAGCAGTACCAGGGGTTCCTCCTCCTACGAGCAGTACTTC CASSTRGSSSYEQYF
TRBJ1-5 TRBD1 - TRBV6-1 TGTGCCAGCAGTGAATTCGGACAGGGGTTTAGCAATCAGCCCCAGCATTTT CASSEFGQGFSNQPQHF
TRBJ2-5 TRBD2 - TRBV29-1 TGCAGCGTTGACAGATTCAAAGGGACTAGTTGGGAGACCCAGTACTTC CSVDRFKGTSWETQYF
TRBJ2-3 - - TRBV27 TGTGCCAGCAGTTTAGTTCTAGCTTCCTCTTCGAAGGCAGATACGCAGTATTTT CASSLVLASSSKADTQYF
TRBJ2-7 - - TRBV6-6 TGTGCCAGCAGTTACTCAGGTTCAGGCTCCTACGAGCAGTACTTC CASSYSGSGSYEQYF
TRBJ1-5 - - TRBV6-1 TGTGCCAGCAGTGTTGACAGTAGCAATCAGCCCCAGCATTTT CASSVDSSNQPQHF
TRBJ2-1 - - TRBV9 TGTGCCAGCAGCGTAGGATCCCGGACGGACAGCGGTCATGAGCAGTTCTTC CASSVGSRTDSGHEQFF
TRBJ2-5 - - TRBV6-1 TGTGCCAGCAGTGAAGGGACAGAAGAGACCCAGTACTTC CASSEGTEETQYF
TRBJ1-1 TRBD1 once TRBV6-5 TGTGCCAGCAGTTCCCAGGGGGCGGGGACTGAAGCTTTCTTT CASSSQGAGTEAFF
TRBJ2-1 TRBD2 - TRBV27 TGTGCCAGCAGTCAGGGAGGGCAGTGGAATGAGCAGTTCTTC CASSQGGQWNEQFF
TRBJ1-6 TRBD1 few TRBV2 TGTGCCAGCAGCGATGGGACAGGGGGCTTGACGTCACCCCTCCACTTT CASSDGTGGLTSPLHF
TRBJ2-1 - - TRBV4-1 TGCGCCAGCAGCCAATCGCAGGGTTGGAGTGAGCAGTTCTTC CASSQSQGWSEQFF
TRBJ1-1 - - TRBV2 TGTGCCAGCAGTGATTACGGGATGGGCACTGAAGCTTTCTTT CASSDYGMGTEAFF
TRBJ2-3 TRBD2 - TRBV9 TGTGCCAGCAGCGTAGTTGGCGGGAGGGCCCCAGATACGCAGTATTTT CASSVVGGRAPDTQYF
TRBJ2-1 TRBD1 - TRBV5-1 TGCGCCAGCAGCCCGACAGGGCCCTACAATGAGCAGTTCTTC CASSPTGPYNEQFF
TRBJ2-5 - - TRBV27 TGTGCCAGCAGCAGACAGGCTACCGCTTGGCAGTACTTC CASSRQATAWQYF
TRBJ2-7 TRBD2 - TRBV9 TGTGCCAGCAGCGTAGGTTACGGGACTAGCGCCTACGAGCAGTACTTC CASSVGYGTSAYEQYF
TRBJ2-7 TRBD2 - TRBV7-9 TGTGCCAGCAGCTCGAAGACTAGCGGGAGCTCCTACGAGCAGTACTTC CASSSKTSGSSYEQYF
TRBJ2-7 - - TRBV4-2 TGTGCCAGCAGCCAGGTACTAGGAACCGGATCCGAGCAGTACTTC CASSQVLGTGSEQYF
TRBJ2-3 - - TRBV7-2 TGTGCCAGCCGACTTTCATTGCTGGATAGCACAGATACGCAGTATTTT CASRLSLLDSTDTQYF
TRBJ2-3 - - TRBV9 TGTGCCAGCAGCGTAGACGGGGGAGGCACAGATACGCAGTATTTT CASSVDGGGTDTQYF
TRBJ1-1 - - TRBV7-3 TGTGCCAGCAGCATCACGGGGGGGTCGAACACTGAAGCTTTCTTT CASSITGGSNTEAFF
TRBJ2-7 - - TRBV2 TGTGCCAGCCGTGGGGGAGTTCTGGTGTACGAGCAGTACTTC CASRGGVLVYEQYF
TRBJ1-5 - - TRBV19 TGTGCCAGTAGTATAGTAGGGGTCAGCAATCAGCCCCAGCATTTT CASSIVGVSNQPQHF
TRBJ1-2 - - TRBV5-1 TGCGCCAGCAGCTTGGACAGAAACTATGGCTACACCTTC CASSLDRNYGYTF
TRBJ2-7 TRBD1 - TRBV28 TGTGCCAGCAGTTTACTCGGACAGGGTTCCTACGAGCAGTACTTC CASSLLGQGSYEQYF
TRBJ1-2 TRBD1 - TRBV7-2 TGTGCCAGCAGCCAAACCGGGACAGCTTATGGCTACACCTTC CASSQTGTAYGYTF
TRBJ1-3 TRBD1 - TRBV6-1 TGTGCCAGCGGCCGGACAGGGGGCCTTGGAAACACCATATATTTT CASGRTGGLGNTIYF
TRBJ1-1 - - TRBV13 TGTGCCAGCAGACATTGGACAGAATCGGTTTGGACTGAAGCTTTCTTT CASRHWTESVWTEAFF
TRBJ2-3 - once TRBV9 TGTGCCAGCAACTCCCTGAGGGGGGGGCTCACAGATACGCAGTATTTT CASNSLRGGLTDTQYF
TRBJ2-7 - - TRBV4-1 TGCGCCAGCAGCCAAGATAGAGGGCCGATATACGAGCAGTACTTC CASSQDRGPIYEQYF
TRBJ1-1 - - TRBV9 TGTGCCAGCAGCGTAGACTTAGCTAGCACTGAAGCTTTCTTT CASSVDLASTEAFF
TRBJ2-2 - - TRBV27 TGTGCCAGCAGTCTCGGGAAGAACACCGGGGAGCTGTTTTTT CASSLGKNTGELFF
TRBJ1-1 TRBD1 - TRBV19 TGTGCCAGTGCTATTGACAGGGGTGGGACTGAAGCTTTCTTT CASAIDRGGTEAFF
TRBJ1-2 - - TRBV5-4 TGTGCCAGCAGCTCCTCGCAGGGTTTGATTTATGGCTACACCTTC CASSSSQGLIYGYTF
TRBJ1-1 - few TRBV4-1 TGCGCCAGCAGCCAAGAGTGGACAGAGAACACTGAAGCTTTCTTT CASSQEWTENTEAFF
TRBJ2-2 TRBD2 - TRBV5-6 TGTGCCAGCACCACAGCGGGACCCGGGGAGCTGTTTTTT CASTTAGPGELFF
TRBJ2-7 - once TRBV4-2 TGTGCCAGCAGCCAAGAATGGCGTGGACTAACCATCTACGAGCAGTACTTC CASSQEWRGLTIYEQYF
TRBJ1-1 TRBD1 - TRBV5-5 TGTGCCAGCAGCTACGACCCGGGACAGGGATTGAACACTGAAGCTTTCTTT CASSYDPGQGLNTEAFF
TRBJ2-7 TRBD2 - TRBV27 TGTGCCAGCAGTTTATTGGGCGGGGGGGCCTTCTACGCCGAGCAGTACTTC CASSLLGGGAFYAEQYF
TRBJ2-1 TRBD2 - TRBV7-6 TGTGCCAGCAGCTTAGCCAACCTAGCGGGAGGGTACAATGAGCAGTTCTTC CASSLANLAGGYNEQFF
TRBJ2-5 - once TRBV4-1 TGCGCCAGCGCAAGCGGAGCCGGGCAAGAGACCCAGTACTTC CASASGAGQETQYF
TRBJ1-2 TRBD1 - TRBV2 TGTGCCAGCAGTGCACCGGGACAGGGCCACGGCTACACCTTC CASSAPGQGHGYTF
TRBJ1-1 - - TRBV4-1 TGCGCCAGCAGCCAAGACGGACTCACTGAAGCTTTCTTT CASSQDGLTEAFF
TRBJ2-1 - once TRBV9 TGTGCCAGCAGCGAACCGATCCGGGGGAGCTCCTACAATGAGCAGTTCTTC CASSEPIRGSSYNEQFF
TRBJ2-7 TRBD1 - TRBV27 TGTGCCAGCAGTCGAACAGGGGGCTACGAGCAGTACTTC CASSRTGGYEQYF
TRBJ2-1 - - TRBV7-9 TGTGCCAGCAGCGCATCACTAGGAGGGCAGGACCATGAGCAGTTCTTC CASSASLGGQDHEQFF
TRBJ1-3 - - TRBV29-1 TGCAGCGCTCTACTACAGGGTGCTGGAAACACCATATATTTT CSALLQGAGNTIYF
TRBJ1-2 - - TRBV5-6 TGTGCCAGCAGCTTGGCACAGTCTAACTATGGCTACACCTTC CASSLAQSNYGYTF
TRBJ1-6 - - TRBV6-1 TGTGCCAGCAGTGAGGCCTTGGCAGGCACCTATAATTCACCCCTCCACTTT CASSEALAGTYNSPLHF
TRBJ2-5 - - TRBV7-9 TGTGCCAGCAGCGGTACAGGGTCCTGGGAGACCCAGTACTTC CASSGTGSWETQYF